One sample yielded the 6 T cell receptor beta chains listed below, sequenced in a study of shared clonotypes between healthy human individuals. The method was immunoSEQ multiplex PCR; TCRdb's version includes in-frame clones alone and lacks a portion of them. Of about 680,000 clones listed, 90% to 95% were seen once; the top ten hold approximately 22%. Naive CD8 isolation took CD45RO-negative cells positively selected for CCR7 and excluded terminally differentiated effector memory CD45RA+ cells. Source material: naive CD8+ T cells sorted from blood. The receptors stem from a man younger than 40 in good health.

J is TRBJ2-7 and V is TRBV7-6; 9 bases are a match to TRBD2. This CDR3 region has 14 residues. The germline gives CDR1 SGHVS, CDR2 FNYEAQ. V trimming: 5 bases; J trimming: 4 bases; junction bases outside the gene matches: 6. CDR3 DNA sequence: TGTGCCAGCAGCGCAATGACTAGCGGTTACGAGCAGTACTTC. Its translation is CASSAMTSGYEQYF.

V is TRBV10-1 and J is TRBJ1-5, with TRBD1 identical over 8 bases. The CDR3 contains 14 residues. Germline V lookup: CDR1 WNHNN, CDR2 SYGVQD (reference sequence). J lost 7 bases, V lost 5 bases, and 7 bases had no gene match. CDR3 sequence reads: CASSRAGGRQPQHF. In DNA, the CDR3 is TGCGCCAGCAGTAGAGCAGGGGGCAGGCAGCCCCAGCATTTT.

Notes on this clone: Other DNA sequences in the same sample also yield this CDR3. The chain links TRBV9 to TRBJ2-2; D possibly corresponds to TRBD1 (6 bases). Germline CDR1 reads SGDLS; CDR2 reads YYNGEE. The length of the CDR3 is 15 residues. Trimming took off 0 bases at V and 0 bases at J, with 6 bases between the two ends. In DNA, the CDR3 is TGTGCCAGCAGCGTAGAGGGGGCGAACACCGGGGAGCTGTTTTTT. Translated: CASSVEGANTGELFF.

The chain joins TRBV6-1 to TRBJ2-7, with D uncertain. There are 10 residues in the CDR3. Germline CDR1 is MNHNS and CDR2 is SASEGT. Trimming removed 8 bases at V and 7 bases at J, with 9 bases between. CDR3 DNA sequence: TGTGCCAGCGGTGGCCGGGAGCAGTACTTC. Amino acids: CASGGREQYF.

V and J are TRBV28 and TRBJ1-2; D not certain. The V gene's germline CDR1 is MDHEN and CDR2 SYDVKM. The V and J ends lost 2 bases and 4 bases respectively, with 23 bases between them. The CDR3 is 18 residues long. The CDR3 DNA sequence: TGTGCCAGCAGTTTAACCAGACATAGGAGAGAGATTTCCTATGGCTACACCTTC. Protein: CASSLTRHRREISYGYTF.

This rearrangement joins TRBV27 to TRBJ1-5, with TRBD1 matching over 7 bases. Germline V gene data show CDR1 as MNHEY and CDR2 as SMNVEV (reference sequence). CDR3 length: 13 amino acids. The junction had 3 bases not matched to a gene; V was cut back by 5 bases and J by 5 bases. As DNA, the CDR3 is TGTGCCAGCAGTAGGACAGGATATCAGCCCCAGCATTTT. This gives the protein CASSRTGYQPQHF.